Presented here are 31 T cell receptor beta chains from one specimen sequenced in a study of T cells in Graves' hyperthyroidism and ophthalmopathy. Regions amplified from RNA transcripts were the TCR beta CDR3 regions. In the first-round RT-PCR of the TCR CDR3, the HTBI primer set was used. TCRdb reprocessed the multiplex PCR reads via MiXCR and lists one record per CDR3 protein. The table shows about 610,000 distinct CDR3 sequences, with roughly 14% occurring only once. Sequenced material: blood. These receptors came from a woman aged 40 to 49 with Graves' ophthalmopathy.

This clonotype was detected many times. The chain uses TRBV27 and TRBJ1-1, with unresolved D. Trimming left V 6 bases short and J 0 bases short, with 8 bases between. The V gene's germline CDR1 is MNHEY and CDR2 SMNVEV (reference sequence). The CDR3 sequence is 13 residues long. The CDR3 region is CASRPDMNTEAFF. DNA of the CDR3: TGTGCCAGCAGACCTGACATGAACACTGAAGCTTTCTTT.

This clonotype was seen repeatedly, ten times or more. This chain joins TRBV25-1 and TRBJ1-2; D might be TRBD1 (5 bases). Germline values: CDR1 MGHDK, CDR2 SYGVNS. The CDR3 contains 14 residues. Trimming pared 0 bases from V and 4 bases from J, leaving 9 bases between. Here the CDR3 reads CASSEYGGTYGYTF. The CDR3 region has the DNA TGTGCCAGCAGTGAATATGGGGGGACCTATGGCTACACCTTC.

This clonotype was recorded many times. The CDR3 DNA is TGTGCCAGCAGTTCCGCAGGGGAGGGAAGCAATCAGCCCCAGCATTTT. It is translated as CASSSAGEGSNQPQHF. The chain joins TRBV28 to TRBJ1-5, with a tentative D call TRBD1 (6 bases). Trimming removed 4 bases at V and 1 base at J, with 14 bases between. This CDR3 region has 16 residues. Germline CDR1 and CDR2: MDHEN and SYDVKM. Full variable domain (remainder filled in from reference TRBV28 and TRBJ1-5): DVKVTQSSRYLVKRTGEKVFLECVQDMDHENMFWYRQDPGLGLRLIYFSYDVKMKEKGDIPEGYSVSREKKERFSLILESASTNQTSMYLCASSSAGEGSNQPQHFGDGTRLSIL.

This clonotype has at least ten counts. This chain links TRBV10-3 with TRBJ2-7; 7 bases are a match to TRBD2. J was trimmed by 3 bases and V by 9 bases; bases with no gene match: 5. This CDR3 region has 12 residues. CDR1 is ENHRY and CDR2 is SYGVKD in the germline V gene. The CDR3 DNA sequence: TGTGCCATGGGGGGGGGATTCTACGAGCAGTACTTC. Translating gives CAMGGGFYEQYF.

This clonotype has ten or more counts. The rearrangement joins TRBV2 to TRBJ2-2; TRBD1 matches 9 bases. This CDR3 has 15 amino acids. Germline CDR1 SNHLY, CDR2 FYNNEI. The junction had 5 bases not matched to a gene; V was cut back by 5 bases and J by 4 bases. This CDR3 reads CASSYGTGRTGELFF. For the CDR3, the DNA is TGTGCCAGCAGTTACGGGACAGGGCGCACCGGGGAGCTGTTTTTT.

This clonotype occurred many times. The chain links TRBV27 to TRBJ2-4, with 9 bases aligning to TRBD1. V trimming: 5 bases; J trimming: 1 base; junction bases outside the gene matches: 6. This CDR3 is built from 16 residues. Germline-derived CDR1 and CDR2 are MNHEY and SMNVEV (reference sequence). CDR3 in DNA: TGTGCCAGCAGTCCGGGGACAGGGTTTGCCAAAAACATTCAGTACTTC. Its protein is CASSPGTGFAKNIQYF.

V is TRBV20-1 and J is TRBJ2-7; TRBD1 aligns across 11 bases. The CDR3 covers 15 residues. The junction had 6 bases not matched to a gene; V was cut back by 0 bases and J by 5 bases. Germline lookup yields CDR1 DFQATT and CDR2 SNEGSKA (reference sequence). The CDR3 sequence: CSARDWTGGWDEQYF. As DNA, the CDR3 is TGCAGTGCTAGAGATTGGACAGGGGGCTGGGACGAGCAGTACTTC.

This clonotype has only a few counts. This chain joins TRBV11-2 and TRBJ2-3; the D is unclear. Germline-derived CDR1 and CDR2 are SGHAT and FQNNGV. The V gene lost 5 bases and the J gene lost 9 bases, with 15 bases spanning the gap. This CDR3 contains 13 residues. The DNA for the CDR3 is TGTGCCAGCAGCGCGCGCCCACTTGAGACGCAGTATTTT. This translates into CASSARPLETQYF.

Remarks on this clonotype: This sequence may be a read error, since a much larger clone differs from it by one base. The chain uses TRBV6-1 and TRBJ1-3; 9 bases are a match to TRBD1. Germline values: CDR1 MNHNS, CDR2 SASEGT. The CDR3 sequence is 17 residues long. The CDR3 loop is CARRGPGQGLRGNTIYF. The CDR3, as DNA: TGTGCCCGCAGGGGGCCGGGACAGGGACTTCGTGGGAACACCATATATTTT.

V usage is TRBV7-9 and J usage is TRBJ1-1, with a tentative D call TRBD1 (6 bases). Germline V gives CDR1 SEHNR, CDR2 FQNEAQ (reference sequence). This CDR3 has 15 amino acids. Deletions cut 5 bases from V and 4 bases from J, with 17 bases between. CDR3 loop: CASSDYRGLITEAFF. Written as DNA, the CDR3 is TGTGCCAGCAGCGATTATCGGGGGCTTATCACTGAAGCTTTCTTT.

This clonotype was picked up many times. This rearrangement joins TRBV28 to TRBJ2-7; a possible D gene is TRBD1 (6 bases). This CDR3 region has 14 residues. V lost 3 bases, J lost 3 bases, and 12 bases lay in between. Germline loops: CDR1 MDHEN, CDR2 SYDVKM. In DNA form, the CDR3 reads TGTGCCAGCAGTTTGAGAGGGACAATCTACGAGCAGTACTTC. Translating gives CASSLRGTIYEQYF.

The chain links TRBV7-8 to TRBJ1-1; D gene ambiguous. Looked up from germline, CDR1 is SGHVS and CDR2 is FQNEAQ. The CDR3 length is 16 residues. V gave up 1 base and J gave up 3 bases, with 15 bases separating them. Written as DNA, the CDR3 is TGTGCCAGCAGCTTAGGCGCAGGCGCGAGGGACACTGAAGCTTTCTTT. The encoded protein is CASSLGAGARDTEAFF.

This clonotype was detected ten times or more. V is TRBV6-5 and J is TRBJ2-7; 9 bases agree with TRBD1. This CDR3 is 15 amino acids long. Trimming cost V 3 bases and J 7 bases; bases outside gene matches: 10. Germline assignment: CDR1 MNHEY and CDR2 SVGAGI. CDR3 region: CASSYGGQGAEEQYF. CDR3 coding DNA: TGTGCCAGCAGTTATGGGGGACAGGGAGCGGAAGAGCAGTACTTC.

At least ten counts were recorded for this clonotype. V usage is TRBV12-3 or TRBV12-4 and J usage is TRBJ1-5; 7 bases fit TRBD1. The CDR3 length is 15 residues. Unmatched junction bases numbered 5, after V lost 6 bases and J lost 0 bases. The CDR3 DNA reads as TGTGCCAGCAGCCCGGGGGACAGTAGCAATCAGCCCCAGCATTTT. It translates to CASSPGDSSNQPQHF.

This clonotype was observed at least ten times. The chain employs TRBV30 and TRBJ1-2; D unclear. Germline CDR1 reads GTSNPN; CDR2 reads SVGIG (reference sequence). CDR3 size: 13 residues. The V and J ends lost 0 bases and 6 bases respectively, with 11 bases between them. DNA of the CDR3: TGTGCCTGGAGTGTACTCAGAGCCGATGGCTACACCTTC. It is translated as CAWSVLRADGYTF.

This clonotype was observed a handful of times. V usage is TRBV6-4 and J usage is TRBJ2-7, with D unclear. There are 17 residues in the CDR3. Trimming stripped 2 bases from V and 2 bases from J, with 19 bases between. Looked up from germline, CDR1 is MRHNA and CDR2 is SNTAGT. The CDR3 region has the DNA TGTGCCAGCAGTGACGGACCCACTGGCGACGATACCTACGAGCAGTACTTC. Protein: CASSDGPTGDDTYEQYF.

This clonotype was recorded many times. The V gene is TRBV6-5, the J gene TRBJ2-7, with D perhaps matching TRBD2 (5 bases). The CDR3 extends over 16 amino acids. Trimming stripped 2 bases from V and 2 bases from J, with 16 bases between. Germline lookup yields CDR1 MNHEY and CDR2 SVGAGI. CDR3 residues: CASSYPGRPQTYEQYF. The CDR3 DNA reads TGTGCCAGCAGTTACCCGGGAAGGCCACAGACCTACGAGCAGTACTTC.

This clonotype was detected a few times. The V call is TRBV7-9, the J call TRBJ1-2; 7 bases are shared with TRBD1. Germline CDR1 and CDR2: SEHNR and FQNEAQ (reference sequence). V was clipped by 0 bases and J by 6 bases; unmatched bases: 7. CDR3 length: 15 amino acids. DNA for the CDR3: TGTGCCAGCAGCTTAGCGTCCGGAACAGGGGATGGCTACACCTTC. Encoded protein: CASSLASGTGDGYTF.

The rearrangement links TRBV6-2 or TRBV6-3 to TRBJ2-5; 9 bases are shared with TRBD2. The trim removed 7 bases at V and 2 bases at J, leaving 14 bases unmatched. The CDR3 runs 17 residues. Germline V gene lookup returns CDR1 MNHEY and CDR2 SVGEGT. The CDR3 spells CASNHPFVAGVQETQYF. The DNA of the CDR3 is TGTGCCAGCAATCATCCCTTCGTAGCGGGAGTGCAAGAGACCCAGTACTTC.

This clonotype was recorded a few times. CDR3 loop: CASSESLTGDQYF. The CDR3 DNA reads TGTGCCAGCAGCGAATCTCTGACGGGCGATCAGTACTTC. The chain uses TRBV12-3 or TRBV12-4 and TRBJ2-7; D gene uncertain. The CDR3 extends over 13 amino acids. The V gene lost 6 bases and the J gene lost 10 bases, with 19 bases spanning the gap.

The CDR3 DNA reads TGTGCCAGCACCAGAGTGGCGAACACTGAAGCTTTCTTT. Translation gives CASTRVANTEAFF. The V gene is TRBV6-2 or TRBV6-3, the J gene TRBJ1-1; no definite D call. Trimming took off 7 bases at V and 1 base at J, with 10 bases between the two ends. The CDR3 has 13 residues. Germline-derived CDR1 and CDR2 are MNHEY and SVGEGT.

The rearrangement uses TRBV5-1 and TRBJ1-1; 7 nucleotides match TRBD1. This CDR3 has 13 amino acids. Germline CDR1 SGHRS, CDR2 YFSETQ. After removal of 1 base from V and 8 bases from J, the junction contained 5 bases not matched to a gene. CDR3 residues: CASSLPGQTEAFF. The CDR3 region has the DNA TGCGCCAGCAGCTTGCCGGGACAGACCGAAGCTTTCTTT.

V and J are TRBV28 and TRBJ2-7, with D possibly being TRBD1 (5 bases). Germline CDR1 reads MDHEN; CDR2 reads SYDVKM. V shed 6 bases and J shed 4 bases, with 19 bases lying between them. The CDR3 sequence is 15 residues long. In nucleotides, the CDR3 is TGTGCCAGCAGCTCACAGGCCTCAGCCTCATACGAGCAGTACTTC. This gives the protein CASSSQASASYEQYF. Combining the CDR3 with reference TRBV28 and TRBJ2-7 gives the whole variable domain DVKVTQSSRYLVKRTGEKVFLECVQDMDHENMFWYRQDPGLGLRLIYFSYDVKMKEKGDIPEGYSVSREKKERFSLILESASTNQTSMYLCASSSQASASYEQYFGPGTRLTVT.

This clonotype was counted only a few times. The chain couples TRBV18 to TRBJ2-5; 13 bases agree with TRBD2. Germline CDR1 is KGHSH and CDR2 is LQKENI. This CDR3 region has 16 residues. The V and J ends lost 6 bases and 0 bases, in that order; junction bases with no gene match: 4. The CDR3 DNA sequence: TGTGCCAGCTCCTCCGGGACTAGCGGGAACCAAGAGACCCAGTACTTC. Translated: CASSSGTSGNQETQYF.

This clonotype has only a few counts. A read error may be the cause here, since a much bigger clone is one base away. The CDR3 nucleotides are TGCAGTGCTTCCCAAAACATTCAGTACTTC. Its protein is CSASQNIQYF. The gene calls are TRBV20-1 and TRBJ2-4; D not certain. CDR3 size: 10 residues. V was clipped by 5 bases and J by 5 bases, with 4 bases between them. CDR1 DFQATT and CDR2 SNEGSKA come from the germline V gene (reference sequence).

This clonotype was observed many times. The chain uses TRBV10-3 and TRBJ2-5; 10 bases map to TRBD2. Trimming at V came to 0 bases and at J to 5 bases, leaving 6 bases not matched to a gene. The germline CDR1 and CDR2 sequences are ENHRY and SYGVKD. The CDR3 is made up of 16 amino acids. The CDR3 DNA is TGTGCCATCAGTGAGTCGATTAGCGGGAGGTCGGAGACCCAGTACTTC. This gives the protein CAISESISGRSETQYF.

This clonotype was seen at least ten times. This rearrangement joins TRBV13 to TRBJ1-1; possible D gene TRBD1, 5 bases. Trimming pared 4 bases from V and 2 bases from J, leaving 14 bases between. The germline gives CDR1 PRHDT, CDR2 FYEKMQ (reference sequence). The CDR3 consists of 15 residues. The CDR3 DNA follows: TGTGCCAGCAGCTCCGGCCCGACAGAAAACACTGAAGCTTTCTTT. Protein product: CASSSGPTENTEAFF.

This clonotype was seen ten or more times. The CDR3 reads CATTSGVREQYF. CDR3 sequence (DNA): TGTGCCACTACTTCCGGGGTGCGCGAGCAGTACTTC. The chain has TRBV6-2 or TRBV6-3 and TRBJ2-7; possible D gene TRBD2, 5 bases. CDR1 MNHEY and CDR2 SVGEGT come from the germline V gene. The CDR3 consists of 12 residues. Deletions cut 10 bases from V and 6 bases from J, with 16 bases between.

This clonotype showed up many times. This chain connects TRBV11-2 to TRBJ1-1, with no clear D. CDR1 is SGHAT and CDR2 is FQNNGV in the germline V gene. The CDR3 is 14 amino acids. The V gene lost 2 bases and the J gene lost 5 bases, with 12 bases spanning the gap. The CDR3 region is CASSLRVGRTEAFF. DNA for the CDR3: TGTGCCAGCAGCTTAAGGGTGGGCCGGACTGAAGCTTTCTTT. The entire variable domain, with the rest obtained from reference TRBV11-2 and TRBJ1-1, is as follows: EAGVAQSPRYKIIEKRQSVAFWCNPISGHATLYWYQQILGQGPKLLIQFQNNGVVDDSQLPKDRFSAERLKGVDSTLKIQPAKLEDSAVYLCASSLRVGRTEAFFGQGTRLTVV.

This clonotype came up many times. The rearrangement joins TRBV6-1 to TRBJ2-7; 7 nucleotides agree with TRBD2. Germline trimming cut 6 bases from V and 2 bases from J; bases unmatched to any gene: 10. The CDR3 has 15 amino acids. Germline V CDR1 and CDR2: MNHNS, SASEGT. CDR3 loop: CASSPGGTLAYEQYF. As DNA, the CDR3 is TGTGCCAGCAGCCCCGGGGGGACTCTAGCCTACGAGCAGTACTTC.

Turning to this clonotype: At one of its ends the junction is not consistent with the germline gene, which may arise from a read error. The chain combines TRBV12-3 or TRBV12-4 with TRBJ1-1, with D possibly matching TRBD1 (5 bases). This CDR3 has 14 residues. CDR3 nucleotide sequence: TGTGCCAGCAGCAACCCTCCACAGGTCACTGAAGTTTTCTTT. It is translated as CASSNPPQVTEVFF.